A single sample is the source of the 9 T cell receptor beta chains below, sequenced in a study of OX40 agonist ivuxolimab in advanced cancers. The library was generated by the immunoSEQ multiplex PCR assay. TCRdb carries this immuneACCESS record with in-frame sequences only. Its versions omit some clonotypes, under half of them owing to an unresolved V gene in the studies checked, with the rest unexplained. Present in this sample are over 90,000 clones, 86% of which were seen just once. Roughly 5% of the sample lies in the top ten. The source was CD4+ or CD8+ T cells sorted from blood, collected in a trial of the OX40 agonist ivuxolimab. These receptors were taken from an adult with an advanced solid tumor such as melanoma, head and neck, liver or kidney cancer.

J is TRBJ2-3 and V is TRBV5-6; 10 bases are a match to TRBD2. With 0 bases clipped from V and 3 bases from J, the junction kept 4 bases outside the gene matches. From germline, CDR1 is SGHDT and CDR2 YYEEEE. This CDR3 has 16 residues. The CDR3 protein is CASSLVAGGRTDTQYF. Here the CDR3 DNA reads TGTGCCAGCAGCTTGGTAGCGGGAGGTCGGACAGATACGCAGTATTTT.

This chain connects TRBV11-1 to TRBJ2-4, with D maybe TRBD1 (6 bases). Trimming left V 2 bases short and J 1 base short, with 12 bases between. The CDR3 contains 16 residues. Germline lookup yields CDR1 SGHAT and CDR2 FQDESV (reference sequence). CDR3 sequence: CASSLTQGMAKNIQYF. CDR3 bases: TGTGCCAGCAGCTTAACGCAGGGGATGGCCAAAAACATTCAGTACTTC.

The rearrangement links TRBV9 to TRBJ2-1; D not certain. Germline V gene data show CDR1 as SGDLS and CDR2 as YYNGEE. Deletions cut 1 base from V and 0 bases from J, with 8 bases between. The CDR3 consists of 15 residues. CDR3 in amino acids: CASSVFAGSYNEQFF. The CDR3, as DNA: TGTGCCAGCAGCGTATTTGCAGGCTCCTACAATGAGCAGTTCTTC.

J is TRBJ2-2 and V is TRBV6-6; D tentatively reads TRBD1 or TRBD2 (5 bases each). Trimming removed 8 bases from V and 11 bases from J, with 18 bases in between. The CDR3 is 13 residues long. Germline V gene lookup returns CDR1 MNHNY and CDR2 SVGAGI (reference sequence). CDR3 in DNA: TGTGCCAGCGATTTCCGGGGCAAGCATGAGCTGTTTTTT. Its protein product is CASDFRGKHELFF.

This clone was counted only a few times. This chain links TRBV30 with TRBJ2-1; 15 nucleotides line up with TRBD2. V gave up 4 bases and J gave up 3 bases; unmatched junction bases: 22. The CDR3 totals 22 residues. The V gene's germline CDR1 is GTSNPN and CDR2 SVGIG (reference sequence). Here the CDR3 DNA reads TGTGCCTGGAAGCCCGGACCGGGACTAGCGGGAGGAGGGGGTTGGGGCTACAATGAGCAGTTCTTC. As protein: CAWKPGPGLAGGGGWGYNEQFF.

This chain connects TRBV6-1 to TRBJ1-2, with a weak D call TRBD1 (5 bases). V lost 3 bases, J lost 4 bases, and 21 bases lay in between. This CDR3 is built from 17 residues. Germline V gives CDR1 MNHNS, CDR2 SASEGT. In nucleotides, the CDR3 is TGTGCCAGCAGTGAGCGTGGCAGGGCGGACCTTTCCTATGGCTACACCTTC. Translating it yields CASSERGRADLSYGYTF.

This chain links TRBV5-1 with TRBJ2-2; D is possibly TRBD1 or TRBD2 (5 bases each). V lost 6 bases and J 4 bases, leaving 13 bases between the germline ends. The CDR3 loop spans 14 amino acids. Germline V gene data show CDR1 as SGHRS and CDR2 as YFSETQ. CDR3 sequence: CASKGSGGTGELFF. The CDR3 DNA sequence: TGCGCCAGCAAGGGGTCAGGAGGCACCGGGGAGCTGTTTTTT.

This clone was detected a few times. The chain recombines TRBV30 with TRBJ1-5, with D possibly being TRBD1 (6 bases). CDR1 is GTSNPN and CDR2 is SVGIG in the germline V gene (reference sequence). With 0 bases removed from V and 5 bases from J, the gap between germline ends came to 8 bases. The CDR3 contains 13 residues. CDR3 in amino acids: CAWSVGGHQPQHF. Here the CDR3 DNA reads TGTGCCTGGAGTGTTGGGGGGCATCAGCCCCAGCATTTT.

This clone came up once. In DNA, the CDR3 is TGTGCCATCAGTGGAGGGGGTCTTGGGAATGAGCAGTTCTTC. As protein: CAISGGGLGNEQFF. V gene TRBV10-3 combines with J gene TRBJ2-1; D may be TRBD1 (6 bases). Trimming removed 4 bases from V and 7 bases from J, with 14 bases in between. Germline values: CDR1 ENHRY, CDR2 SYGVKD. This CDR3 is built from 14 residues.